The TCR beta chain under discussion was sequenced for a study of blood T cell repertoires in COVID-19. Using immunoSEQ multiplex PCR, the repertoire was profiled, and TCRdb retains in-frame clones only, with some absent. The repertoire consists of more than 200,000 clones, with 65% to 85% occurring once and the leading ten covering under 4.5%. V was pared by 6 bases and J by 2 bases, with 14 bases between. Germline CDR1 and CDR2: MNHEY and SMNVEV (reference sequence). The CDR3 covers 14 residues. The specimen was PBMCs or T cells enriched from blood (not recorded which). The chain links TRBV27 to TRBJ2-7; D possibly corresponds to TRBD1 (6 bases). The TCR was taken from a man aged 25-45 years with acute COVID-19. CDR3 nucleotides: TGTGCCAGCAGCTCCGCAGGGGTCCCCTACGAGCAGTACTTC. Translating it yields CASSSAGVPYEQYF.